This is a list of T cell receptor beta chains from one sample in a study of T cell repertoires in cytomegalovirus infection. These receptors have no known antigen. MiXCR was run by TCRdb on the reads, yielding one entry per CDR3 protein. The table has approximately 730,000 distinct CDR3 sequences, 33% seen once. The sample here was cultured PBMCs, taken from culture after CMV antigen stimulation. The origin of the receptors is a human donor in good health (CMV status not recorded). Some clones in this sample may be carry-over from other donors' samples. CDR3s include the opening cysteine and the closing phenylalanine or tryptophan. A D gene is named only where the DNA matches it firmly. Only some rows state a clone size, as once, few, many or a class for expanded clones.

V: TRBV7-2
size: many
D: .
J: TRBJ1-1
DNA: TGTGCCAGCAGCTTATTCGCCGACGTACGGGGGGGGACTGAAGCTTTCTTT
CDR3: CASSLFADVRGGTEAFF

V: TRBV7-2
size: .
D: .
J: TRBJ2-7
DNA: TGTGCCAGCACCACCGCGGGGTACGAGCAGTACTTC
CDR3: CASTTAGYEQYF

V: TRBV2
size: few
D: .
J: TRBJ2-7
DNA: TGTGCCACCGTCCGCGGAACCTACGAGCAGTACTTC
CDR3: CATVRGTYEQYF

V: TRBV20-1
size: few
D: TRBD1
J: TRBJ2-1
DNA: TGCAGTGCTTTAACAGGGGGAAGTGACAATGAGCAGTTCTTC
CDR3: CSALTGGSDNEQFF

V: TRBV19
size: .
D: .
J: TRBJ1-5
DNA: TGTGCCAGTAGGGGGGGCGGCGATCAGCCCCAGCATTTT
CDR3: CASRGGGDQPQHF

V: TRBV7-2
size: many
D: .
J: TRBJ2-6
DNA: TGTGCCAGCAGTGGACGCTGGGCCAACGTCCTGACTTTC
CDR3: CASSGRWANVLTF

V: TRBV6-2/TRBV6-3
size: .
D: TRBD2
J: TRBJ2-5
DNA: TGTGCCAGCAGTTCGAGAAAGCGGGAGGGCCTGGTGGAGACCCAGTACTTC
CDR3: CASSSRKREGLVETQYF

V: TRBV4-1
size: .
D: TRBD2
J: TRBJ2-5
DNA: TGTGCCAGCAGCCAAGAAAGGCGCGGTAGCGGGGGAGGTTCTCGGTACTTC
CDR3: CASSQERRGSGGGSRYF

V: TRBV18
size: .
D: TRBD1
J: TRBJ1-5
DNA: TGTGCCAGCTCACCCACGGGACAGAGCAATCAGCCCCAGCATTTT
CDR3: CASSPTGQSNQPQHF

V: TRBV7-2
size: few
D: .
J: TRBJ2-7
DNA: TGTGCCAGCAGCTCCAACCGACGGGGCACCTCCTACGAGCAGTACTTC
CDR3: CASSSNRRGTSYEQYF

V: TRBV6-1
size: few
D: .
J: TRBJ2-7
DNA: TGTGCCAGCAGCTCGACAAGCCTAGTCGCCGAGCAGTACTTC
CDR3: CASSSTSLVAEQYF

V: TRBV20-1
size: few
D: TRBD2
J: TRBJ2-3
DNA: TGCAGTGCTAGATCAGGACTAGCGGGTACAGATACGCAGTATTTT
CDR3: CSARSGLAGTDTQYF

V: TRBV19
size: few
D: .
J: TRBJ2-2
DNA: TGTGCCAGTGTCAGGGGTAGCAACACCGGGGAGCTGTTTTTT
CDR3: CASVRGSNTGELFF

V: TRBV12-3/TRBV12-4
size: .
D: .
J: TRBJ2-3
DNA: TGTGCCAGCACCTCCAGGGCCATAGGGAGCAGTAATACGCAGTATTTT
CDR3: CASTSRAIGSSNTQYF

V: TRBV20-1
size: .
D: .
J: TRBJ2-3
DNA: TGCAGTGCTGATTTAGTAGTAGCAGATACGCAGTATTTT
CDR3: CSADLVVADTQYF

V: TRBV7-9
size: few
D: .
J: TRBJ2-5
DNA: TGTGCCAGCAGCCCCAAAGGTTGGATCCAAGAGACCCAGTACTTC
CDR3: CASSPKGWIQETQYF

V: TRBV5-1
size: few
D: TRBD2
J: TRBJ2-3
DNA: TGCGCCAGCAGTTCGGTGACTAGCGGGAGCACAGATACGCAGTATTTT
CDR3: CASSSVTSGSTDTQYF